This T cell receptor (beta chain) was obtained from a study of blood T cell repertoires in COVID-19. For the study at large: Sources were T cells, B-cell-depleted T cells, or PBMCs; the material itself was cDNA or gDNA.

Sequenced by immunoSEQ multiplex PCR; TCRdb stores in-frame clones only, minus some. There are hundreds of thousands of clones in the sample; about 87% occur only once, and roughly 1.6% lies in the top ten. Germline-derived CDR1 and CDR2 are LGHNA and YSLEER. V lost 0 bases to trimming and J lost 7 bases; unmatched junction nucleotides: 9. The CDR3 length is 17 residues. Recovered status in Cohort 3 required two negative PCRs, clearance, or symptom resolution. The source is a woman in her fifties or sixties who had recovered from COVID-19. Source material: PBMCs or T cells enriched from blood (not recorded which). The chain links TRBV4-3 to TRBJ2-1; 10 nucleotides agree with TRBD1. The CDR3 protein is CASSQDRGDRGNNEQFF. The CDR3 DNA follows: TGCGCCAGCAGCCAAGATCGGGGGGACAGGGGTAATAATGAGCAGTTCTTC.